These T cell receptor beta chains were read from a single sample in a study of cytomegalovirus exposure and HLA in healthy donors. Profiled with immunoSEQ multiplex PCR; TCRdb holds only in-frame clones, not every one. The sample carries more than 90,000 clones, roughly 76% recorded once. Sequencing used PBMCs. Receptor source: a man aged 35 to 55 in good health and CMV-seronegative. CDR3s include the opening cysteine and the closing phenylalanine or tryptophan. Each record gives: V gene, D gene, J gene, CDR3 length, clone size, CDR3 protein, CDR3 DNA. The D gene is left open where the match is weak. Where a row states a size, it is once, few, many or the class of an expanded clone; other rows omit it.

TRBV18	TRBD1	TRBJ1-1	16	-	CASSPLDRAFSTEAFF	TGTGCCAGCTCACCACTAGACAGGGCTTTTAGCACTGAAGCTTTCTTT
TRBV28	TRBD1	TRBJ2-5	14	few	CASSSDRGQETQYF	TGTGCCAGCAGTTCGGACAGGGGCCAAGAGACCCAGTACTTC
TRBV6-1	TRBD1	TRBJ1-1	18	-	CASSEAGTGGSRNTEAFF	TGTGCCAGCAGTGAAGCGGGGACAGGGGGAAGTCGGAACACTGAAGCTTTCTTT
TRBV7-8	-	TRBJ1-3	16	-	CASSPRRRAAGNTIYF	TGTGCCAGCAGCCCCCGACGGAGGGCGGCTGGAAACACCATATATTTT
TRBV5-1	TRBD1	TRBJ1-1	17	-	CASSYRGGTGGNTEAFF	TGCGCCAGCAGCTACCGCGGAGGGACAGGGGGAAACACTGAAGCTTTCTTT
TRBV19	-	TRBJ1-3	14	-	CASSRKGTGNTIYF	TGTGCCAGCTCAAGGAAGGGGACTGGAAACACCATATATTTT
TRBV29-1	-	TRBJ1-2	13	-	CSVDSSLRYGYTF	TGCAGCGTTGATTCAAGCCTACGGTATGGCTACACCTTC
TRBV18	TRBD1	TRBJ2-3	16	-	CASSPLATGGTDTQYF	TGTGCCAGCTCACCACTCGCGACAGGGGGCACAGATACGCAGTATTTT
TRBV19	TRBD1	TRBJ2-7	15	-	CASSIVSGGSYEQYF	TGTGCCAGTAGTATAGTCTCAGGGGGCTCCTACGAGCAGTACTTC
TRBV6-6	-	TRBJ2-5	14	-	CASSGGDGTETQYF	TGTGCCAGCAGCGGCGGGGACGGGACGGAGACCCAGTACTTC
TRBV29-1	-	TRBJ1-2	13	-	CSVEAGQGPGYTF	TGCAGCGTTGAGGCAGGGCAGGGTCCTGGCTACACCTTC
TRBV5-4	TRBD2	TRBJ2-5	13	-	CASSFSGGETQYF	TGTGCCAGCAGCTTCTCGGGGGGGGAGACCCAGTACTTC
TRBV28	-	TRBJ1-1	13	-	CASRKDRRGEAFF	TGTGCCAGCAGAAAAGACAGAAGAGGTGAAGCTTTCTTT
TRBV15	TRBD1	TRBJ2-2	17	-	CATSLGSDRLNTGELFF	TGTGCCACCAGCTTGGGGTCGGACAGGTTGAACACCGGGGAGCTGTTTTTT
TRBV11-2	-	TRBJ1-1	13	-	CASSLVYGGQAFF	TGTGCCAGCAGCTTGGTATACGGGGGACAAGCTTTCTTT
TRBV7-2	-	TRBJ1-1	12	few	CASSPQAMGAFF	TGTGCCAGCAGCCCCCAGGCGATGGGAGCTTTCTTT
TRBV5-1	-	TRBJ2-1	15	few	CASSFTPESYNEQFF	TGCGCCAGCAGCTTTACCCCAGAATCCTACAATGAGCAGTTCTTC
TRBV4-3	TRBD1	TRBJ1-2	15	-	CASSRKTGAGYGYTF	TGCGCCAGCAGCCGAAAGACAGGGGCAGGCTATGGCTACACCTTC
TRBV5-4	TRBD1	TRBJ1-2	13	-	CASYRGHNYGYTF	TGTGCCAGCTACAGGGGTCATAACTATGGCTACACCTTC
TRBV19	TRBD1	TRBJ1-1	14	-	CASRKTGGGTEAFF	TGTGCCAGTAGAAAGACAGGGGGAGGCACTGAAGCTTTCTTT
TRBV18	-	TRBJ2-3	14	-	CASSPIAGTDTQYF	TGTGCCAGCTCACCTATAGCGGGCACAGATACGCAGTATTTT
TRBV29-1	-	TRBJ1-2	11	once	CSTFGNYGYTF	TGCAGCACTTTCGGGAACTATGGTTACACCTTC
TRBV30	-	TRBJ2-3	13	-	CAYGVGLADTQYF	TGTGCCTACGGGGTGGGTTTGGCAGATACGCAGTATTTT
TRBV18	TRBD1	TRBJ2-6	19	-	CASSPEPGQVETGANVLTF	TGTGCCAGCTCACCAGAACCCGGACAGGTCGAAACTGGGGCCAACGTCCTGACTTTC
TRBV29-1	TRBD2	TRBJ2-3	13	-	CSGGSGGIGTQYF	TGCAGCGGAGGTAGCGGGGGTATTGGTACGCAGTATTTT
TRBV20-1	-	TRBJ2-5	10	-	CSAKEETQYF	TGCAGTGCTAAGGAGGAGACCCAGTACTTC
TRBV5-1	-	TRBJ1-5	15	once	CASSLEGVSNQPQHF	TGCGCCAGCAGCTTGGAGGGGGTTAGCAATCAGCCCCAGCATTTT
TRBV18	-	TRBJ1-6	14	-	CASSPTDNNSPLHF	TGTGCCAGCTCCCCGACAGATAATAATTCACCCCTCCACTTT
TRBV2	-	TRBJ1-1	14	-	CASSGGRANTEAFF	TGTGCCAGCAGCGGGGGACGGGCTAACACTGAAGCTTTCTTT
TRBV19	-	TRBJ1-6	16	-	CASTGSSNSYNSPLHF	TGTGCCAGTACAGGGTCTTCTAACTCCTATAATTCACCCCTCCACTTT
TRBV6-6	-	TRBJ1-1	15	-	CASSYFPLRGPEAFF	TGTGCCAGCAGTTACTTCCCCCTCCGGGGTCCTGAAGCTTTCTTT
TRBV28	-	TRBJ2-2	14	-	CASSRGGTTGELFF	TGTGCCAGCAGTAGAGGAGGGACCACCGGGGAGCTGTTTTTT
TRBV7-7	-	TRBJ2-5	15	-	CASSQGQTPGETQYF	TGTGCTAGCAGCCAAGGACAGACCCCAGGAGAGACCCAGTACTTC
TRBV5-1	TRBD2	TRBJ2-1	15	-	CASSFWASGYNEQFF	TGCGCCAGCAGCTTTTGGGCTAGCGGGTACAATGAGCAGTTCTTC
TRBV18	TRBD1	TRBJ1-5	15	-	CASSTRQGADQPQHF	TGTGCCAGCTCAACACGTCAGGGGGCGGATCAGCCCCAGCATTTT
TRBV2	TRBD1	TRBJ1-2	14	once	CASSAAGTGAVYTF	TGTGCCAGCAGTGCTGCCGGGACAGGGGCGGTCTACACCTTC
TRBV7-9	-	TRBJ1-5	15	-	CASSLGEAGTQPQHF	TGTGCCAGCAGCTTAGGGGAGGCGGGGACGCAGCCCCAGCATTTT
TRBV7-2	-	TRBJ2-5	17	few	CASSLALSGIERETQYF	TGTGCCAGCAGCTTAGCGCTTTCCGGGATCGAACGAGAGACCCAGTACTTC
TRBV4-3	-	TRBJ1-1	14	-	CASSQVGQGTEAFF	TGCGCCAGCAGCCAAGTAGGGCAGGGCACTGAAGCTTTCTTT
TRBV11-1	-	TRBJ1-3	16	-	CASSWTDDSSGNTIYF	TGTGCCAGCAGCTGGACAGACGATTCCTCTGGAAACACCATATATTTT
TRBV5-4	-	TRBJ1-2	12	-	CASSLVGEGYTF	TGTGCCAGCAGCTTGGTTGGGGAGGGCTACACCTTC
TRBV15	TRBD1	TRBJ2-5	13	-	CATSARDRETQYF	TGTGCCACCAGCGCCCGGGACAGAGAGACCCAGTACTTC
TRBV6-5	-	TRBJ1-1	13	-	CASGDSVRTEAFF	TGTGCCAGCGGAGACAGCGTGAGGACTGAAGCTTTCTTT
TRBV6-5	-	TRBJ2-1	14	-	CASSGLQGYNEQFF	TGTGCCAGCAGCGGACTTCAAGGATACAATGAGCAGTTCTTC
TRBV30	-	TRBJ2-3	12	-	CAWSPQGGAQYF	TGTGCCTGGAGCCCACAGGGTGGGGCGCAGTATTTT
TRBV7-2	-	TRBJ1-1	10	-	CASSLMSSFF	TGTGCCAGCAGCTTAATGTCTTCTTTCTTT
TRBV5-1	TRBD1	TRBJ1-2	17	-	CASSLASVTGSSDGYTF	TGCGCCAGCAGCTTGGCGTCCGTGACAGGGTCAAGTGATGGCTACACCTTC
TRBV29-1	TRBD1	TRBJ2-1	14	-	CSVDQGQGSGEQFF	TGCAGCGTTGACCAGGGACAGGGCAGCGGTGAGCAGTTCTTC